This TCR beta chain was recorded in a study of PD-1 blockade in classical Hodgkin lymphoma. Study results and limitations: Unlike CD8+ TCR diversity, which did not rise significantly by C4D1, CD4+ TCR diversity did.

Profiled with immunoSEQ multiplex PCR; TCRdb holds only in-frame clones, not every one. Of 89,000 or so clones listed, 92% are singletons. Each patient experienced a relapse that followed autologous stem cell transplantation, and brentuximab vedotin exposure varied. Details on this clone: Its cognate antigen is unknown.

This specimen was peripheral blood mononuclear cells (PBMCs), taken before the second cycle of nivolumab. The receptor's source is a human donor with classical Hodgkin lymphoma.

The CDR3 region has the DNA TGTGCCAGCAGCTTGGCTGCGGGAGGGCCCGCAGAGACCCAGTACTTC. This codes for CASSLAAGGPAETQYF. The V and J genes are TRBV5-4 and TRBJ2-5; 9 bases match TRBD2. The CDR3 spans 16 residues. V lost 0 bases to trimming and J lost 4 bases; unmatched junction nucleotides: 7. The germline CDR1 and CDR2 sequences are SGHNT and YYREEE (reference sequence). Based on the CDR3 plus reference TRBV5-4 and TRBJ2-5, the full variable domain is ETGVTQSPTHLIKTRGQQVTLRCSSQSGHNTVSWYQQALGQGPQFIFQYYREEENGRGNFPPRFSGLQFPNYSSELNVNALELDDSALYLCASSLAAGGPAETQYFGPGTRLLVL.